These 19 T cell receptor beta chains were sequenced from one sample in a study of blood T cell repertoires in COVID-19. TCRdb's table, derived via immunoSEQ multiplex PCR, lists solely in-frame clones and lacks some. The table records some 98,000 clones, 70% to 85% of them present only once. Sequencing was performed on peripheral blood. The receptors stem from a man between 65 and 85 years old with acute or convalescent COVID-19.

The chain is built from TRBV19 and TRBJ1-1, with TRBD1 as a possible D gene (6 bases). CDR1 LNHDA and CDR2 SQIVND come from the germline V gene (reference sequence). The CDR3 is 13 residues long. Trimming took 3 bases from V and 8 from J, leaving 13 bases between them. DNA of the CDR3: TGTGCCAGTAGTATTGTCCAACAGGGCGAAGCTTTCTTT. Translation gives CASSIVQQGEAFF.

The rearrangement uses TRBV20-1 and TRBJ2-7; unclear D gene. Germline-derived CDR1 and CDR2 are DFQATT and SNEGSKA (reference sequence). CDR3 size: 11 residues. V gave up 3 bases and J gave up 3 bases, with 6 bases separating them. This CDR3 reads CSARESYEQYF. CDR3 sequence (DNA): TGCAGTGCTAGGGAGAGCTACGAGCAGTACTTC.

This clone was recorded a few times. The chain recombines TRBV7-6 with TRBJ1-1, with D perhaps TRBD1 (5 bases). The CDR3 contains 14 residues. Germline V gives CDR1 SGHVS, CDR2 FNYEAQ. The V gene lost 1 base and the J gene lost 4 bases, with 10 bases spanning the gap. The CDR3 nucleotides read TGTGCCAGCAGCTTAGAAGGGGCTGGCACTGAAGCTTTCTTT. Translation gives CASSLEGAGTEAFF. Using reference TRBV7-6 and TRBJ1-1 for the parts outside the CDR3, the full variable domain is GAGVSQSPRYKVTKRGQDVALRCDPISGHVSLYWYRQALGQGPEFLTYFNYEAQQDKSGLPNDRFSAERPEGSISTLTIQRTEQRDSAMYRCASSLEGAGTEAFFGQGTRLTVV.

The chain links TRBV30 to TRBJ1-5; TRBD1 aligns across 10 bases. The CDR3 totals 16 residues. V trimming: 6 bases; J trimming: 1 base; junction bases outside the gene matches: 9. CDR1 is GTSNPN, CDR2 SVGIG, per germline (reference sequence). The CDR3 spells CACRTGGSGSNQPQHF. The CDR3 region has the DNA TGTGCCTGTCGGACAGGGGGGAGCGGAAGCAATCAGCCCCAGCATTTT.

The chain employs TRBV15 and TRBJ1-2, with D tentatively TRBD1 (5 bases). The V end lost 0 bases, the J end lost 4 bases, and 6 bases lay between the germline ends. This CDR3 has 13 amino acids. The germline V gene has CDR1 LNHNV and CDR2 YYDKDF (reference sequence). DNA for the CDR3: TGTGCCACCAGCAGAGAACAGGCCTATGGCTACACCTTC. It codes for CATSREQAYGYTF.

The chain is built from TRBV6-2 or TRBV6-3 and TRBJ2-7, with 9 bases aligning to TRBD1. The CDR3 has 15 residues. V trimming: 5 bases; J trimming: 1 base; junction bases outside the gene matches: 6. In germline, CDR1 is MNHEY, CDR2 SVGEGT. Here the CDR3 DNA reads TGTGCCAGCAGTGCCGGACAGGGGATTTCCTACGAGCAGTACTTC. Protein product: CASSAGQGISYEQYF.

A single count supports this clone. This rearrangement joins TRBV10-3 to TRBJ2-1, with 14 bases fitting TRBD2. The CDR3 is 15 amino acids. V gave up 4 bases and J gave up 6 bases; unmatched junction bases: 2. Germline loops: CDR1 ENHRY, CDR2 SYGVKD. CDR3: CAISGGTSGSNEQFF. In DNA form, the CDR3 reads TGTGCCATCAGTGGCGGGACTAGCGGGAGCAATGAGCAGTTCTTC.

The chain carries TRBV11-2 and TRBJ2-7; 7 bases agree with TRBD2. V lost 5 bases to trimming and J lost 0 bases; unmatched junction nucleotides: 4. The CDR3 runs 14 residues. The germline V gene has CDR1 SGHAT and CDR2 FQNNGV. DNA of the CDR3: TGTGCCAGCAGCCCGCGGACTAGCTCCTACGAGCAGTACTTC. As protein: CASSPRTSSYEQYF. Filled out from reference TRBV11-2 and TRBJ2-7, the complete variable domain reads EAGVAQSPRYKIIEKRQSVAFWCNPISGHATLYWYQQILGQGPKLLIQFQNNGVVDDSQLPKDRFSAERLKGVDSTLKIQPAKLEDSAVYLCASSPRTSSYEQYFGPGTRLTVT.

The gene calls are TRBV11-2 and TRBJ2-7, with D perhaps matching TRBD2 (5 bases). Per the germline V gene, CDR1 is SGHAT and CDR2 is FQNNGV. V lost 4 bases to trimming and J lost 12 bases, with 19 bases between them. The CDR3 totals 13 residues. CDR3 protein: CASSSGLDTVRYF. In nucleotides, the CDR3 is TGTGCCAGCAGCTCGGGATTAGATACCGTGCGGTACTTC.

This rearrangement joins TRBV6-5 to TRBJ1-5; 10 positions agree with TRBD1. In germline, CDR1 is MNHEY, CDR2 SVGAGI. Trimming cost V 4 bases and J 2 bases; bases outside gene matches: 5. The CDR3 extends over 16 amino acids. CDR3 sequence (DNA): TGTGCCAGCAGTTCCACCGGGACAGGGGGCAATCAGCCCCAGCATTTT. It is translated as CASSSTGTGGNQPQHF.

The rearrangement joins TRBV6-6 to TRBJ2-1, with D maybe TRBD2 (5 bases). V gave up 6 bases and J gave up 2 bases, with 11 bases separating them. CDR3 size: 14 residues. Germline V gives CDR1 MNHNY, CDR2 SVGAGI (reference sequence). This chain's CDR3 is CASRPREPYNEQFF. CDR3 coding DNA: TGTGCCAGCAGACCTCGGGAACCCTACAATGAGCAGTTCTTC.

CDR3 loop: CASMGSGLPTYEQYF. In DNA form, the CDR3 reads TGTGCCAGTATGGGATCGGGACTCCCCACTTACGAGCAGTACTTC. V gene TRBV19 combines with J gene TRBJ2-7; D is perhaps TRBD2 (6 bases). V shed 7 bases and J shed 4 bases, with 20 bases lying between them. Germline V gives CDR1 LNHDA, CDR2 SQIVND (reference sequence). The CDR3 contains 15 residues.

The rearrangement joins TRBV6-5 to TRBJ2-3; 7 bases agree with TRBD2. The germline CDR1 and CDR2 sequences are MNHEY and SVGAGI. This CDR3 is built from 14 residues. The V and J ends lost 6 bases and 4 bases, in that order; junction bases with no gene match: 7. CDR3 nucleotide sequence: TGTGCCAGCAGCCGGGACTATGCCCCAGATACGCAGTATTTT. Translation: CASSRDYAPDTQYF.

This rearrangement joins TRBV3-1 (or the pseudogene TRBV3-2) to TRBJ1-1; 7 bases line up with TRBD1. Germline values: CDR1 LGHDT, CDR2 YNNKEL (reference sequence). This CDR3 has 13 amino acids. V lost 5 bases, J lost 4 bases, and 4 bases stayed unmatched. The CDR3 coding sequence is TGTGCCAGCAGCAACAGGGGACGCACTGAAGCTTTCTTT. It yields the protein CASSNRGRTEAFF.

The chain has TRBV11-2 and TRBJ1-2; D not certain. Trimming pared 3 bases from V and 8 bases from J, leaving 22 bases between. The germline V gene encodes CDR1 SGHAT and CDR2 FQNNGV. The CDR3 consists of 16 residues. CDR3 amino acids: CASSFIVSRGDSGYTF. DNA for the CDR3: TGTGCCAGCAGCTTCATAGTCTCCCGAGGCGACTCAGGCTACACCTTC.

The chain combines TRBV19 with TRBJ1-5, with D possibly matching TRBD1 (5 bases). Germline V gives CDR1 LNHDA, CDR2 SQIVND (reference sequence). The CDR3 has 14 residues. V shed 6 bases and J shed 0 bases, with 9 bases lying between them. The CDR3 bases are TGTGCCAGTAGCCTTACAGGTAGCAATCAGCCCCAGCATTTT. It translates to CASSLTGSNQPQHF.

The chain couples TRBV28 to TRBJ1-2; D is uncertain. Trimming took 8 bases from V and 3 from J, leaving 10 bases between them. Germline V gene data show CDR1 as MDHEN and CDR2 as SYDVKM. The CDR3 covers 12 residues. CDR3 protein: CASLQEHYGYTF. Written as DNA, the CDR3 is TGTGCCAGCCTCCAGGAACACTATGGCTACACCTTC.

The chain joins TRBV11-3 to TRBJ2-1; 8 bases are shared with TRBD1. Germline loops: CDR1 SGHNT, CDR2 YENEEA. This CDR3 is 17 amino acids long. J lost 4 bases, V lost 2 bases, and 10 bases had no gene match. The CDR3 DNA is TGTGCCAGCAGCTTAAGTACCCGACAGGGGACATACAATGAGCAGTTCTTC. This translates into CASSLSTRQGTYNEQFF.

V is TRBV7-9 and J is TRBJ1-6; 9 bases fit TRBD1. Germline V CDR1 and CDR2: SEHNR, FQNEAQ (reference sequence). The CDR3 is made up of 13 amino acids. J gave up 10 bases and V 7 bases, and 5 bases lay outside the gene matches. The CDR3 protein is CASNRDRASPLHF. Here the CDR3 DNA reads TGTGCCAGCAACCGGGACAGGGCGTCACCCCTCCACTTT. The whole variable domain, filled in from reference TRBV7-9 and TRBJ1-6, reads DTGVSQNPRHKITKRGQNVTFRCDPISEHNRLYWYRQTLGQGPEFLTYFQNEAQLEKSRLLSDRFSAERPKGSFSTLEIQRTEQGDSAMYLCASNRDRASPLHFGNGTRLTVT.